The clone carrying this T cell receptor (beta chain) came up once. Its target is unknown. TCRdb re-analysed the 5' RACE reads in MiXCR, keeping a single row per CDR3 protein. This sample has 400,000 to 500,000 distinct CDR3 sequences, with 20% found just once. The data belong to a study of T-cell memory formation after mild COVID-19. Study results and limitations: Later expanders leaned toward CD4+, whereas clones contracting from day 15 to 85 were balanced CD4/CD8. Some clones that responded were present in memory (sampled pre-infection), which suggests cross-reactive memory joined. Still unconfirmed is whether the second-wave clones peaking on day 37 recognized SARS-CoV-2.

The CDR3 spans 15 residues. Trimming at V came to 6 bases and at J to 0 bases, leaving 5 bases not matched to a gene. The germline CDR1 and CDR2 sequences are LNHDA and SQIVND (reference sequence). The V call is TRBV19, the J call TRBJ2-1; 7 bases are shared with TRBD1. The sequence came from an adult woman who had mild COVID-19 (a few samples of this study predate the infection). Cell type and time point are not known. Sequencing was performed on PBMCs or a T cell subset sorted from them (not recorded which). CDR3 nucleotide sequence: TGTGCCAGTAGCCGAAGGGGGCCCTCCTACAATGAGCAGTTCTTC. Protein product: CASSRRGPSYNEQFF.